This entry is about one T cell receptor (beta chain). In its sample, this clonotype was seen a few times. It has no known antigen specificity. The record has no base qualities; no much larger clone is one base away. Trimming takes 4 bases from V and 5 bases from J, and the germline ends sit 9 bases apart. The CDR3, cysteine through phenylalanine, is 13 amino acids long. Only CDR3 DNA is held: 39 bases, read in frame from base 1. CDR1 and CDR2 (SGHRS, YFSETQ) derive from the germline V gene. The data are from a study of T cells in Graves' hyperthyroidism and ophthalmopathy (dated by TCRdb to between 2018 and 2020). Looking at the study overall: To identify distinguishing TCR V-J signatures, a discovery cohort of 90 to 100 patients was used, comprising 40 to 45 with Graves' ophthalmopathy and approximately 58 with stable Graves' hyperthyroidism. An independent validation cohort of around 20 hyperthyroidism patients and approximately 16 patients who later progressed to ophthalmopathy tested prospective prediction of ophthalmopathy. The 90 or so discovery patients were randomly split 7:3 into training and test sets. Thyroid tissue and blood T-cell repertoires from several Graves' hyperthyroidism patients were also compared in the study. Following sampling, methimazole starting at 30 mg daily was given to hyperthyroidism patients, and high-dose intravenous methylprednisolone was given to ophthalmopathy patients. The paper describes TCR Vbeta CDR3 sequencing of 135 peripheral blood samples, made up of approximately 40 ophthalmopathy patients, 70 to 80 hyperthyroidism patients and 17 progressor patients. Points the paper makes about the study in general: No statistical method was used to set the sample size in advance, and investigators knew the group allocation. During validation, the model predicted progression to ophthalmopathy a median of approximately 7 months ahead of onset, with more than 60% sensitivity and 72.22% specificity. Most expanded thyroid clonotypes (frequency above 0.001) were also detected in blood, suggesting blood repertoires may reflect thyroid immune responses. In cross-validation, a model built on a 13 V-J signature told ophthalmopathy apart from stable hyperthyroidism with about 90% sensitivity and roughly 82% specificity, and in testing the same model reached 80%/75%.

Exclusion was applied to patients with uncontrolled infections, other autoimmune diseases, pregnancy or lactation. Diagnoses were based on clinical symptoms, serum thyroxine and TRAb, thyroid ultrasound and orbital computed tomography. Total RNA was extracted using Trizol reagent, and RNA quality was assessed on an Agilent 2100 Bioanalyzer. TCR beta CDR3 regions were amplified from RNA transcripts. The first round of RT-PCR for the TCR CDR3 was performed with the HTBI primer set and the Qiagen OneStep RT-PCR kit. A second multiplex PCR round built the libraries, followed by size selection and purification. The libraries were sequenced on an Illumina HiSeq2000 using paired-end 100 bp reads. The study's processing was this. SOAPnuke was used to process the raw data, with reads discarded if the reads contained adapters or uncalled bases, had a mean Phred below 15, or lacked an exact constant-primer or identifier match. High-quality paired reads were merged using COPE v1.2.5, and each unique nucleotide sequence was defined as a clonotype. MiTCR v1.1 was used to align clonotypes to the IMGT TRBV, TRBD and TRBJ reference segments. The analysis included only V-J combinations with a frequency above 0.0001, which together covered around 99% of the repertoires. The TCS score was defined as F50 (clonal expansion) divided by E x V (chaos), with BLOSUM62-based TCRdist calculated between CDR3 peptides within each V-J. Welch's t-statistics and random forest reduced 450 to 600 V-J features to some 14, which were used in a naive Bayes classifier (R e1071). The Morisita-Horn index was used to measure how similar the thyroid and blood repertoires were. TCRdb redid the processing of the public reads, applying fastp at Q25 and MiXCR, and retained in-frame beta chains. Here each entry gathers all rows of one CDR3 protein and keeps the most common genes and DNA. These V and J calls are TCRdb output, not the study's own analysis. This sample comprises around 660,000 distinct CDR3 sequences, less than 45% of them detected only once. The leading ten clones occupy less than 9% of the sample.

The TCR comes from an adult man with Graves' disease, either hyperthyroidism or ophthalmopathy (not recorded which). The sequence is built from TRBV5-1 and TRBJ1-4; a tentative D call is TRBD1 (5 bases match). Sample: peripheral blood or thyroid tissue (not recorded which). The CDR3 corresponds to CASSARQNEKLFF. The sequenced DNA: TGCGCCAGCAGCGCCCGACAGAATGAAAAACTGTTTTTT.